This T cell receptor beta chain came from a study of blood T cell repertoires in COVID-19. Study as a whole: Samples of COVID-19 (acute and convalescent) were obtained from the United States, Italy and Spain. The cDNA or gDNA used as material had been derived from T cells, B-cell-depleted T cells, or PBMCs.

Germline values: CDR1 SGHRS, CDR2 YFSETQ. V was shortened by 3 bases and J by 3 bases, with 13 bases between the two germline ends. This CDR3 region has 15 residues. In the authors' workflow: Estimation of nucleated cell counts was performed using reference gene primer amplification. Some clones are missing from TCRdb's copy, which holds only in-frame ones; the method was immunoSEQ multiplex PCR. V, J and clone size are those of that table, while D and trimming were read from the DNA. The sample yields around 30,000 clones, 89% seen once. The source is a human donor in a cohort sampled during active COVID-19. V and J are TRBV5-1 and TRBJ2-1, with D maybe TRBD1 (6 bases). The sample was peripheral blood. The CDR3: CASSWGHVDYNEQFF. CDR3 DNA: TGCGCCAGCAGCTGGGGACACGTCGACTACAATGAGCAGTTCTTC.